This T cell receptor (beta chain) is from a study of OX40 agonist ivuxolimab in advanced cancers. Study-wide background: Melanoma, hepatocellular carcinoma, head and neck or renal cell cancer occurred in dose-escalation patients. Findings and caveats of the study: Patients who responded partially at 0.1-3.0 mg/kg showed clonal expansion ranking among the lowest.

CDR1 and CDR2 (germline): SGHVS, FNYEAQ. Trimming removed 7 bases from V and 3 bases from J; junction bases left unmatched: 7. The CDR3 length is 14 residues. Data came from immunoSEQ multiplex PCR; TCRdb stores just in-frame clones and leaves some out. The profile shows roughly 100,000 clones, around 87% of them singletons. On this clone: As yet, its antigen is unknown.

This sequence originates from an adult with an advanced solid tumor such as melanoma, head and neck, liver or kidney cancer. This chain connects TRBV7-6 to TRBJ2-3, with 7 bases fitting TRBD2. Specimen: CD4+ or CD8+ T cells sorted from blood, collected in a trial of the OX40 agonist ivuxolimab. The CDR3: CASTAGGGTDTQYF. CDR3 nucleotides: TGTGCCAGCACGGCCGGCGGGGGTACAGATACGCAGTATTTT.